This entry concerns a single TCR beta chain. The sample comes from a study of T cell changes during pregnancy in multiple sclerosis. Assay used: immunoSEQ multiplex PCR; TCRdb lists only in-frame clones, some missing. This sample has approximately 25,000 clones; more than 70% occur once, and the top ten carry around 0.74%. The V gene's germline CDR1 is SQVTM and CDR2 ANQGSEA. Losses at the gene ends were 6 bases for V and 7 bases for J; bases not matched to a gene: 12. CDR3 length equals 14 residues. Sequenced here: CD4+ T cells from peripheral blood mononuclear cells, sampled in the first trimester of pregnancy. The TCR was taken from a female donor in good health, enrolled as a control in a pregnancy study. The chain recombines TRBV29-1 with TRBJ1-1, with 9 bases identical to TRBD1. CDR3 DNA: TGCAGCGTCGCTAACAGGGGGCCAAGAGATGAAGCTTTCTTT. Translating gives CSVANRGPRDEAFF.